Each of the 3 T cell receptor beta chains below was sequenced from the same sample in a study of blood T cell repertoires in COVID-19. Profiled with immunoSEQ multiplex PCR; TCRdb holds only in-frame clones, not every one. The repertoire holds some 130,000 clones, more than 85% seen once, with less than 4.5% in the top ten. The material sequenced was peripheral blood. The receptors were sampled from a man aged 55 to 69 with COVID-19, enrolled during active disease.

V is TRBV11-2 and J is TRBJ2-3; TRBD2 matches at 8 bases. In germline, CDR1 is SGHAT, CDR2 FQNNGV. The trim removed 6 bases at V and 12 bases at J, leaving 5 bases unmatched. The CDR3 consists of 11 residues. The CDR3: CASSPGTSQYF. As DNA, the CDR3 is TGTGCCAGCAGTCCTGGGACTAGTCAGTATTTT.

The rearrangement joins TRBV19 to TRBJ1-4; the D is unclear. V lost 6 bases, J lost 5 bases, and 7 bases lay in between. This CDR3 spans 12 amino acids. Germline loops: CDR1 LNHDA, CDR2 SQIVND (reference sequence). CDR3 in DNA: TGTGCCAGTAGAAGAGGGAATGAAAAACTGTTTTTT. Its translation is CASRRGNEKLFF.

The chain carries TRBV30 and TRBJ1-2; D is uncertain. Germline V gives CDR1 GTSNPN, CDR2 SVGIG (reference sequence). The CDR3 has 13 amino acids. V dropped 0 bases and J dropped 8 bases, with 13 bases sitting between them. The CDR3 loop reads CAWSVRFGEGYTF. DNA for the CDR3: TGTGCCTGGAGTGTACGTTTCGGGGAGGGCTACACCTTC.